This T cell receptor (beta chain) stems from a study of blood T cell repertoires in COVID-19. Overall study: Donors in the United States, Italy and Spain gave samples during acute or convalescent COVID-19. Sources were T cells, B-cell-depleted T cells, or PBMCs; the material itself was cDNA or gDNA.

Original methodology: Amplification from reference gene primers served as the basis for estimated nucleated cell counts. Using immunoSEQ multiplex PCR, the repertoire was profiled, and TCRdb retains in-frame clones only, with some absent. That table supplies the V and J calls and clone size; D and trimming were determined from the DNA. The sample contains about 90,000 clones, less than 95% of which appear only once. CDR3 length equals 15 residues. In germline, CDR1 is MDHEN, CDR2 SYDVKM. Losses at the gene ends were 5 bases for V and 2 bases for J; bases not matched to a gene: 7. This TCR derives from a human donor with active COVID-19. The donor label of this sample is uncertain. The sequencing sample was made of peripheral blood. The chain carries TRBV28 and TRBJ1-1, with TRBD1 matching 8 bases. The CDR3 bases are TGTGCCAGCAGTCCCCGACAGGGGACTAACACTGAAGCTTTCTTT. It translates to CASSPRQGTNTEAFF.